This TCR beta chain was sequenced during a study of T cells in localized non-small cell lung cancer. Per germline, CDR1 MNHNY and CDR2 SVGAGI (reference sequence). The CDR3 consists of 12 residues. V lost 6 bases and J lost 5; bases outside the gene matches: 3. TCRdb's table, derived via immunoSEQ multiplex PCR, lists solely in-frame clones and lacks some. The sample lists tens of thousands of clones; 70% to 90% were seen once. The TCR was taken from a woman aged 35-75 years with stage I squamous cell lung carcinoma. J is TRBJ1-2 and V is TRBV6-6, with TRBD1 matching over 7 bases. Sequenced here: peripheral blood, sampled before any cancer treatment. As DNA, the CDR3 is TGTGCCAGCAGGGAGGGACAGTATGGCTACACCTTC. Translation gives CASREGQYGYTF.